The 31 T cell receptor beta chains presented below share a single source sample, sequenced in a study of cytomegalovirus exposure and HLA in healthy donors. The data were produced by immunoSEQ multiplex PCR, yet TCRdb's version contains in-frame clones alone and is incomplete. The sample carries about 88,000 clones, roughly 96% recorded once. Sample: PBMCs. These receptors were obtained from a young man in good health and CMV-seronegative.

This sequence joins TRBV7-2 and TRBJ1-2, with 11 bases identical to TRBD1. J lost 8 bases, V lost 5 bases, and 4 bases had no gene match. Germline CDR1 and CDR2: SGHTA and FQGNSA. The CDR3 has 13 amino acids. This chain's CDR3 is CASSADRGRGYTF. As DNA, the CDR3 is TGTGCCAGCAGCGCGGACAGGGGGCGAGGCTACACCTTC.

J is TRBJ2-1 and V is TRBV11-3, with D possibly being TRBD1 (5 bases). Deletions cut 1 base from V and 7 bases from J, with 20 bases between. The CDR3 consists of 17 residues. Germline V lookup: CDR1 SGHNT, CDR2 YENEEA. The CDR3 reads CASSLVSGQGLGNEQFF. The CDR3 nucleotides are TGTGCCAGCAGCTTAGTTTCCGGCCAGGGCCTTGGGAATGAGCAGTTCTTC.

This rearrangement joins TRBV19 to TRBJ2-2, with D tentatively TRBD2 (5 bases). The germline V gene encodes CDR1 LNHDA and CDR2 SQIVND (reference sequence). V lost 4 bases to trimming and J lost 2 bases, with 8 bases between them. This CDR3 has 14 amino acids. CDR3 coding DNA: TGTGCCAGTAGTAGCGGGTCTAACACCGGGGAGCTGTTTTTT. This translates into CASSSGSNTGELFF.

This chain connects TRBV6-6 to TRBJ2-2; 7 bases line up with TRBD2. The germline gives CDR1 MNHNY, CDR2 SVGAGI (reference sequence). This CDR3 spans 14 amino acids. V was clipped by 2 bases and J by 6 bases; unmatched bases: 3. This CDR3 is CASSYAAGAGELFF. For the CDR3, the DNA is TGTGCCAGCAGTTACGCGGCGGGGGCCGGGGAGCTGTTTTTT.

V and J are TRBV5-5 and TRBJ2-7; 8 positions agree with TRBD1. The CDR3 is 16 amino acids. V dropped 2 bases and J dropped 6; count of bases not matched to a gene: 13. Germline V gene lookup returns CDR1 SGHKS and CDR2 YYEKEE (reference sequence). The CDR3 protein is CASSFPLGQGVGEQYF. In DNA form, the CDR3 reads TGTGCCAGCAGCTTCCCACTAGGACAGGGAGTAGGCGAGCAGTACTTC.

In this sample, this clone turned up once. This chain joins TRBV7-8 and TRBJ1-2; 8 nucleotides agree with TRBD1. CDR1 is SGHVS, CDR2 FQNEAQ, per germline. V lost 0 bases to trimming and J lost 6 bases; unmatched junction nucleotides: 9. This CDR3 is built from 16 residues. CDR3 residues: CASSLAGQGARDGYTF. The CDR3 DNA is TGTGCCAGCAGCTTAGCGGGTCAGGGGGCGCGAGATGGCTACACCTTC.

V is TRBV7-3 and J is TRBJ2-3, with 7 bases matching TRBD2. In germline, CDR1 is SGHTA, CDR2 FQGTGA. With 6 bases clipped from V and 0 bases from J, the junction kept 6 bases outside the gene matches. The CDR3 consists of 15 residues. This CDR3 is CASSQLASSTDTQYF. In DNA, the CDR3 is TGTGCCAGCAGTCAACTAGCGTCTAGCACAGATACGCAGTATTTT.

The rearrangement uses TRBV19 and TRBJ1-2, with TRBD1 matching over 9 bases. J gave up 4 bases and V 5 bases, and 5 bases lay outside the gene matches. The CDR3 totals 14 residues. Per the germline V gene, CDR1 is LNHDA and CDR2 is SQIVND (reference sequence). The CDR3 loop reads CASSPGQGIYGYTF. For the CDR3, the DNA is TGTGCCAGTAGTCCGGGACAGGGTATCTATGGCTACACCTTC.

The rearrangement uses TRBV4-1 and TRBJ2-1; D is perhaps TRBD2 (5 bases). Germline assignment: CDR1 MGHRA and CDR2 YSYEKL. The CDR3 contains 11 residues. Between the trimmed V and J ends, which lost 5 bases and 9 bases, there was a span of 8 bases. CDR3 residues: CASSISGEQFF. The CDR3 DNA reads as TGCGCCAGCAGCATAAGCGGTGAGCAGTTCTTC.

This chain joins TRBV7-9 and TRBJ2-5; TRBD2 matches at 10 bases. This CDR3 has 14 amino acids. The germline gives CDR1 SEHNR, CDR2 FQNEAQ (reference sequence). J was trimmed by 4 bases and V by 1 base; bases with no gene match: 0. This CDR3 is CASSLGLAGETQYF. The CDR3 nucleotides are TGTGCCAGCAGCTTAGGACTAGCGGGAGAGACCCAGTACTTC.

The chain employs TRBV7-9 and TRBJ2-1; TRBD2 matches at 12 bases. Trimming removed 5 bases from V and 7 bases from J; junction bases left unmatched: 9. Per the germline V gene, CDR1 is SEHNR and CDR2 is FQNEAQ (reference sequence). This CDR3 spans 16 amino acids. The CDR3 region is CASSPWAGTSGNEQFF. CDR3 coding DNA: TGTGCCAGCAGCCCTTGGGCCGGGACTAGCGGGAATGAGCAGTTCTTC.

This clone was picked up a small number of times. The J gene is TRBJ2-1, the V gene TRBV5-1; maybe TRBD2 (6 bases). The CDR3 is made up of 14 amino acids. Deletions cut 10 bases from V and 2 bases from J, with 16 bases between. Germline loops: CDR1 SGHRS, CDR2 YFSETQ. The CDR3 bases are TGCGCCTCCCATCGGCGGGGTACCTACAATGAGCAGTTCTTC. As protein: CASHRRGTYNEQFF.

The chain joins TRBV9 to TRBJ2-7; 7 nucleotides line up with TRBD1. V gave up 3 bases and J gave up 2 bases; unmatched junction bases: 5. The CDR3 has 14 amino acids. The germline V gene encodes CDR1 SGDLS and CDR2 YYNGEE. The CDR3 loop reads CASSAGTAPYEQYF. Here the CDR3 DNA reads TGTGCCAGCAGCGCTGGGACAGCTCCCTACGAGCAGTACTTC.

The chain links TRBV5-5 to TRBJ1-1; D gene uncertain. The V end lost 0 bases, the J end lost 3 bases, and 9 bases lay between the germline ends. CDR1 and CDR2 (germline): SGHKS, YYEKEE (reference sequence). The CDR3 consists of 14 residues. The CDR3 nucleotides are TGTGCCAGCAGCTTGGATGCAGGCTACACTGAAGCTTTCTTT. Protein: CASSLDAGYTEAFF.

The gene calls are TRBV4-1 and TRBJ2-3; possible D gene TRBD2, 5 bases. Germline CDR1 MGHRA, CDR2 YSYEKL. This CDR3 has 16 residues. Trimming removed 0 bases at V and 1 base at J, with 11 bases between. The CDR3 sequence: CASSQDISGGTDTQYF. The DNA of the CDR3 is TGCGCCAGCAGCCAAGATATAAGCGGAGGCACAGATACGCAGTATTTT.

The gene calls are TRBV29-1 and TRBJ2-2, with D possibly matching TRBD1 (5 bases). Germline V lookup: CDR1 SQVTM, CDR2 ANQGSEA. The CDR3 totals 13 residues. Trimming took 6 bases from V and 4 from J, leaving 12 bases between them. CDR3 in amino acids: CSVNQGGTGELFF. The CDR3 nucleotides read TGCAGCGTAAATCAGGGTGGCACCGGGGAGCTGTTTTTT.

This clone turned up a few times. The rearrangement joins TRBV7-2 to TRBJ2-7, with D possibly being TRBD2 (5 bases). The germline V gene encodes CDR1 SGHTA and CDR2 FQGNSA. This CDR3 contains 15 residues. V lost 2 bases and J 3 bases, leaving 14 bases between the germline ends. CDR3 DNA sequence: TGTGCCAGCAGCTTATTCGGTCGGAGGTACTACGAGCAGTACTTC. This translates into CASSLFGRRYYEQYF.

The rearrangement links TRBV5-1 to TRBJ2-1; 10 bases are shared with TRBD2. J was trimmed by 11 bases and V by 1 base; bases with no gene match: 9. Germline-derived CDR1 and CDR2 are SGHRS and YFSETQ. CDR3 size: 15 residues. The CDR3 region has the DNA TGCGCCAGCAGCTTGTGGAGTAGCGGGGGGTTTAAGCAGTTCTTC. Amino acid sequence: CASSLWSSGGFKQFF.

The genes are TRBV15 and TRBJ1-5; 7 nucleotides match TRBD1. The germline gives CDR1 LNHNV, CDR2 YYDKDF (reference sequence). V was clipped by 1 base and J by 7 bases; unmatched bases: 7. CDR3 length equals 15 residues. CDR3 sequence reads: CATSRAKTGPQPQHF. The CDR3 DNA reads as TGTGCCACCAGCAGAGCCAAGACAGGGCCCCAGCCCCAGCATTTT. Full variable domain (missing parts from reference TRBV15 and TRBJ1-5): DAMVIQNPRYQVTQFGKPVTLSCSQTLNHNVMYWYQQKSSQAPKLLFHYYDKDFNNEADTPDNFQSRRPNTSFCFLDIRSPGLGDTAMYLCATSRAKTGPQPQHFGDGTRLSIL.

This clone was seen a single time. CDR3 sequence: CASSSSQGYEQYV. CDR3 coding DNA: TGTGCCAGTAGTTCCTCGCAGGGGTACGAGCAGTACGTC. The chain is built from TRBV19 and TRBJ2-7; D is perhaps TRBD1 (6 bases). This CDR3 has 13 residues. Germline V gives CDR1 LNHDA, CDR2 SQIVND (reference sequence). V was trimmed by 5 bases and J by 4 bases, leaving 12 bases between them.

CDR3 residues: CASSQERKASDYNEQFF. In DNA, the CDR3 is TGCGCCAGCAGCCAAGAGAGAAAGGCTAGCGATTACAATGAGCAGTTCTTC. The chain carries TRBV4-1 and TRBJ2-1; possible D gene TRBD2, 6 bases. Germline V gene sequence: CDR1 MGHRA, CDR2 YSYEKL. Trimming pared 0 bases from V and 4 bases from J, leaving 16 bases between. The CDR3 sequence is 17 residues long.

The genes are TRBV27 and TRBJ2-1; 7 nucleotides line up with TRBD2. The germline gives CDR1 MNHEY, CDR2 SMNVEV (reference sequence). The CDR3 loop spans 14 amino acids. Losses at the gene ends were 4 bases for V and 12 bases for J; bases not matched to a gene: 12. Here the CDR3 DNA reads TGTGCCAGCAGTTCCCTAGCGGAAATGGGTCTGCAGTTCTTC. Translated, it gives CASSSLAEMGLQFF.

This chain uses TRBV11-2 with TRBJ2-7; D possibly corresponds to TRBD2 (6 bases). CDR1 is SGHAT, CDR2 FQNNGV, per germline. The CDR3 runs 14 residues. The V and J ends lost 2 bases and 6 bases respectively, with 14 bases between them. CDR3 sequence: CASSLPRQGGEQYF. The CDR3 bases are TGTGCCAGCAGCTTACCACGGCAGGGAGGCGAGCAGTACTTC.

The chain combines TRBV23-1 with TRBJ2-1; the match to TRBD2 covers 8 bases. TRBV23-1 qualifies as an ORF whose function is uncertain. The CDR3 spans 17 residues. V was clipped by 10 bases and J by 7 bases; unmatched bases: 21. This CDR3 reads CAIVQGRDTAGVNEQFF. CDR3 in DNA: TGCGCCATAGTCCAGGGTAGGGATACAGCGGGGGTGAATGAGCAGTTCTTC.

The CDR3 protein is CASSGGTSGSFNEQFF. For the CDR3, the DNA is TGTGCCAGCAGCGGGGGGACTAGCGGGAGTTTCAATGAGCAGTTCTTC. The chain recombines TRBV5-4 with TRBJ2-1; 14 bases are shared with TRBD2. V was pared by 4 bases and J by 6 bases, with 6 bases of the junction left unmatched. The CDR3 is 16 amino acids. CDR1 SGHNT and CDR2 YYREEE come from the germline V gene (reference sequence).

This rearrangement joins TRBV4-1 to TRBJ2-7; maybe TRBD2 (5 bases). The germline gives CDR1 MGHRA, CDR2 YSYEKL. Trimming cost V 3 bases and J 7 bases, with 16 bases left between them. This CDR3 has 14 amino acids. The chain's CDR3 is CASSHVTGEREQYF. CDR3 DNA sequence: TGCGCCAGCAGCCATGTTACCGGGGAAAGGGAGCAGTACTTC.

The gene calls are TRBV18 and TRBJ2-7; the match to TRBD2 covers 7 bases. V was clipped by 3 bases and J by 2 bases; unmatched bases: 4. Germline CDR1 is KGHSH and CDR2 is LQKENI. This CDR3 spans 14 amino acids. The CDR3 DNA is TGTGCCAGCTCACCCCGGGGAGGGGCCTACGAGCAGTACGTC. Translating gives CASSPRGGAYEQYV.

The CDR3 loop is CASSWQQGAAEAFF. The CDR3 region has the DNA TGTGCCAGCAGCTGGCAACAGGGGGCCGCTGAAGCTTTCTTT. The chain couples TRBV7-6 to TRBJ1-1; TRBD1 matches at 9 bases. Germline CDR1 and CDR2: SGHVS and FNYEAQ. Trimming at V came to 4 bases and at J to 6 bases, leaving 6 bases not matched to a gene. The CDR3 length is 14 residues.

The rearrangement joins TRBV9 to TRBJ2-7; no definite D call. The germline V gene has CDR1 SGDLS and CDR2 YYNGEE. This CDR3 region has 15 residues. Trimming pared 0 bases from V and 0 bases from J, leaving 10 bases between. CDR3 residues: CASSVGVGSSYEQYF. For the CDR3, the DNA is TGTGCCAGCAGCGTAGGGGTGGGCAGCTCCTACGAGCAGTACTTC.

This clone was seen a single time. The V and J genes are TRBV7-2 and TRBJ2-1; 12 bases align to TRBD2. The germline V gene has CDR1 SGHTA and CDR2 FQGNSA. Trimming removed 5 bases from V and 9 bases from J; junction bases left unmatched: 5. The CDR3 spans 14 residues. The CDR3 reads CASSPTSGSGEQFF. The CDR3 DNA reads as TGTGCCAGCAGCCCGACTAGCGGGAGCGGTGAGCAGTTCTTC.

This clone showed up just once. The chain uses TRBV30 and TRBJ2-6; 9 bases fit TRBD1. This CDR3 spans 17 amino acids. The junction had 9 bases not matched to a gene; V was cut back by 6 bases and J by 0 bases. The germline gives CDR1 GTSNPN, CDR2 SVGIG (reference sequence). The CDR3 DNA sequence: TGTGCCTGCACCGGGACAGGGTTCCCCTCTGGGGCCAACGTCCTGACTTTC. Protein sequence: CACTGTGFPSGANVLTF.